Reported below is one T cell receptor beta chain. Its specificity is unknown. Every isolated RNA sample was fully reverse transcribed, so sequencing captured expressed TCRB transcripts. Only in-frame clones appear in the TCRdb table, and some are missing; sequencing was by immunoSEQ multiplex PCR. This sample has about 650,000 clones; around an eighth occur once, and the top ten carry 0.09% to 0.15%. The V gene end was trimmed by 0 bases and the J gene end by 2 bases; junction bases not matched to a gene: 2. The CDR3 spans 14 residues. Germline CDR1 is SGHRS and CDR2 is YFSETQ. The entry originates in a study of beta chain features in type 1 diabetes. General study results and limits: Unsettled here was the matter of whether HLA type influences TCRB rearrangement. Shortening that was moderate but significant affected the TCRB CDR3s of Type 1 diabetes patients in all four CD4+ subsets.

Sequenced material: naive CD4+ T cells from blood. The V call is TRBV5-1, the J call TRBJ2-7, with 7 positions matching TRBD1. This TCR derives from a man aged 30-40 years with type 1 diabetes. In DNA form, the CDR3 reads TGCGCCAGCAGCTTGGTCCAGGGGGCCTACGAGCAGTACTTC. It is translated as CASSLVQGAYEQYF.